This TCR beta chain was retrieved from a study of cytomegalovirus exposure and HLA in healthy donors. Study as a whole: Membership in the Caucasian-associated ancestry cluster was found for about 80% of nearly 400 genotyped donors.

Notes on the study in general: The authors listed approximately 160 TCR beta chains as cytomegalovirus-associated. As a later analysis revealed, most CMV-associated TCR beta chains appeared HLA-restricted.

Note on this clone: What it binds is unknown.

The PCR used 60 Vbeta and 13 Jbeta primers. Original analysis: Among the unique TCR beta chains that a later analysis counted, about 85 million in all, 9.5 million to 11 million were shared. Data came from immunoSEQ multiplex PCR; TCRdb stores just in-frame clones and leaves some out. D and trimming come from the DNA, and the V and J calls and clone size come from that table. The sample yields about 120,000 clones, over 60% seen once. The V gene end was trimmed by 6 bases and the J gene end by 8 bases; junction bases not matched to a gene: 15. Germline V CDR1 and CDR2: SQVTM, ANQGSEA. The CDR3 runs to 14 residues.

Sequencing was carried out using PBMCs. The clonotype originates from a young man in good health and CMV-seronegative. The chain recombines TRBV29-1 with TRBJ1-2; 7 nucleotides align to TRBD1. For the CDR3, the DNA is TGCAGCGTCCAAGGTGAAGGGGGCGGTGGGGGCTACACCTTC. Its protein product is CSVQGEGGGGGYTF. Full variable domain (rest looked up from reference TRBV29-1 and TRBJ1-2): SAVISQKPSRDICQRGTSLTIQCQVDSQVTMMFWYRQQPGQSLTLIATANQGSEATYESGFVIDKFPISRPNLTFSTLTVSNMSPEDSSIYLCSVQGEGGGGGYTFGSGTRLTVV.